The clone carrying this TCR beta chain was seen a handful of times. TCRdb reprocessed the 5' RACE reads via MiXCR and lists one record per CDR3 protein. The profile shows about 85,000 distinct CDR3 sequences, 10% to 15% of them singletons. This entry is derived from a study of T cells after yellow fever vaccination. As for the study in general: Fractions of low cell number were prepared using SMART-Seq v4 Ultra Low Input.

Findings and caveats of the study: The bulk population could contribute abundant contaminating clonotypes to FACS-sorted repertoires.

V gave up 0 bases and J gave up 6 bases, with 11 bases separating them. The germline gives CDR1 LGHNT, CDR2 FRNRAP. The CDR3 is 14 amino acids. The source was CD8+ T cells not binding an NS4B(214-222) dextramer, sorted from PBMCs, collected roughly 20 days after the first yellow fever vaccination. The receptor was derived from a man aged 18 to 35 who received the YFV17D yellow fever vaccine. This chain links TRBV12-5 with TRBJ2-5; D might be TRBD1 or TRBD2, each matching 5 bases. CDR3 in amino acids: CASGLVWGPKTQYF. As DNA, the CDR3 is TGTGCTAGTGGTTTGGTATGGGGACCGAAGACCCAGTACTTC.